This TCR beta chain is from a study of T cell responses to AZD1222 COVID-19 vaccine. Libraries were prepared by immunoSEQ multiplex PCR; TCRdb keeps only in-frame clonotypes and omits some of them. The top ten hold approximately 16% of the sample, which has around 160,000 clones, approximately 89% seen once. CDR1 is SNHLY and CDR2 is FYNNEI in the germline V gene. J gave up 6 bases and V 6 bases, and 9 bases lay outside the gene matches. CDR3 length equals 15 residues. This TCR derives from an adult in good health. This chain uses TRBV2 with TRBJ1-2; 11 bases align to TRBD1. The sample was peripheral blood, taken on day 0 of AZD1222 vaccination. This CDR3 is CASSLGGTGGNGYTF. The CDR3, as DNA: TGTGCCAGCAGCCTAGGAGGGACAGGGGGTAATGGCTACACCTTC.